This entry lists 19 T cell receptor beta chains sequenced from one sample in a study of technical replicates of blood from a few donors. The method was immunoSEQ multiplex PCR; TCRdb's version includes in-frame clones alone and lacks a portion of them. Among some 87,000 clones listed, about 97% were seen once. The sequencing sample was made of T cells isolated from PBMCs. Receptor source: a human donor in good health.

The rearrangement uses TRBV28 and TRBJ2-2, with 16 bases identical to TRBD2. Trimming took 5 bases from V and 8 from J; bases not matched to a gene: 11. The CDR3 sequence is 18 residues long. Germline CDR1 reads MDHEN; CDR2 reads SYDVKM. Written as DNA, the CDR3 is TGTGCCAGCAGTCCCCAGGGACTAGCGGGAGGGCCCGGGGGGGAGCTGTTTTTT. Protein sequence: CASSPQGLAGGPGGELFF.

The chain combines TRBV29-1 with TRBJ2-1, with unresolved D. This CDR3 contains 16 residues. Trimming cost V 0 bases and J 4 bases, with 16 bases left between them. Germline CDR1 SQVTM, CDR2 ANQGSEA. The CDR3 nucleotides are TGCAGCGTTGAAGATATGGCTGATGGGCCTTACAATGAGCAGTTCTTC. This translates into CSVEDMADGPYNEQFF.

This clone was recorded once. This sequence joins TRBV6-5 and TRBJ1-4, with D unclear. The CDR3 has 15 amino acids. V gave up 2 bases and J gave up 3 bases, with 10 bases separating them. The germline V gene has CDR1 MNHEY and CDR2 SVGAGI. Here the CDR3 reads CASSYARGPNEKLFF. Written as DNA, the CDR3 is TGTGCCAGCAGTTACGCTCGGGGTCCTAATGAAAAACTGTTTTTT.

This chain uses TRBV9 with TRBJ2-1; 8 bases align to TRBD2. Germline-derived CDR1 and CDR2 are SGDLS and YYNGEE. The CDR3 is 16 residues long. Trimming took 3 bases from V and 4 from J; bases not matched to a gene: 9. CDR3 in amino acids: CASSDHLAGLYNEQFF. The CDR3 nucleotides are TGTGCCAGCAGCGACCATCTAGCGGGCCTTTACAATGAGCAGTTCTTC.

This sequence joins TRBV10-3 and TRBJ2-7, with 9 bases lining up with TRBD1. The CDR3 consists of 14 residues. Trimming cost V 4 bases and J 6 bases; bases outside gene matches: 7. CDR1 ENHRY and CDR2 SYGVKD come from the germline V gene. The CDR3: CAISGQDRGVEQYF. CDR3 DNA: TGTGCCATCAGTGGTCAGGACAGGGGAGTCGAGCAGTACTTC.

The V and J genes are TRBV19 and TRBJ1-1; 12 bases fit TRBD1. Unmatched junction bases numbered 5, after V lost 1 base and J lost 5 bases. This CDR3 contains 16 residues. Germline CDR1 is LNHDA and CDR2 is SQIVND (reference sequence). CDR3 sequence reads: CASSIGGQGARTEAFF. CDR3 nucleotide sequence: TGTGCCAGTAGTATAGGGGGACAGGGGGCAAGGACTGAAGCTTTCTTT.

This sequence joins TRBV11-1 and TRBJ1-1; TRBD1 might be the D (5 bases). Trimming cost V 0 bases and J 3 bases, with 17 bases left between them. Germline-derived CDR1 and CDR2 are SGHAT and FQDESV (reference sequence). This CDR3 comprises 17 residues. CDR3 nucleotides: TGTGCCAGCAGCTTAGCTGCATTGGTAGGGGAACACACTGAAGCTTTCTTT. Translation gives CASSLAALVGEHTEAFF.

The V and J genes are TRBV7-3 and TRBJ1-2, with 9 bases fitting TRBD1. Unmatched junction bases numbered 9, after V lost 4 bases and J lost 6 bases. The CDR3 length is 15 residues. Germline V gene lookup returns CDR1 SGHTA and CDR2 FQGTGA. CDR3 DNA sequence: TGTGCCAGCAGCTCAATGACAGGGGGAAGGGATGGCTACACCTTC. This translates into CASSSMTGGRDGYTF.

The V call is TRBV5-6, the J call TRBJ2-7; D possibly corresponds to TRBD2 (5 bases). Germline CDR1 is SGHDT and CDR2 is YYEEEE. This CDR3 is built from 14 residues. The V and J ends lost 1 base and 3 bases respectively, with 11 bases between them. CDR3 in DNA: TGTGCCAGCAGCTTGCGCAGCGGCTACTACGAGCAGTACTTC. Amino acids: CASSLRSGYYEQYF.

The V gene is TRBV19, the J gene TRBJ1-2, with 7 bases that match TRBD1. V dropped 8 bases and J dropped 6; count of bases not matched to a gene: 9. Germline loops: CDR1 LNHDA, CDR2 SQIVND (reference sequence). The CDR3 totals 13 residues. The CDR3 reads CASPQWDRDGYTF. CDR3 bases: TGTGCCAGTCCTCAGTGGGACAGAGATGGCTACACCTTC.

V is TRBV11-3 and J is TRBJ2-7; the D gene is possibly TRBD1 (5 bases). The CDR3 has 14 residues. Germline loops: CDR1 SGHNT, CDR2 YENEEA. V gave up 4 bases and J gave up 3 bases, with 13 bases separating them. The CDR3 region is CASSSQGVYYEQYF. CDR3 nucleotide sequence: TGTGCCAGCAGCTCGCAGGGTGTCTACTACGAGCAGTACTTC.

The chain has TRBV5-1 and TRBJ1-1; 8 bases align to TRBD1. Germline V gene data show CDR1 as SGHRS and CDR2 as YFSETQ. This CDR3 has 14 residues. V gave up 2 bases and J gave up 4 bases; unmatched junction bases: 4. DNA of the CDR3: TGCGCCAGCAGCTTTACTGGACAGGGCACTGAAGCTTTCTTT. It translates to CASSFTGQGTEAFF.

J is TRBJ2-7 and V is TRBV7-6; 7 bases match TRBD2. CDR3 length: 13 residues. V lost 2 bases, J lost 3 bases, and 1 base stayed unmatched. The germline V gene encodes CDR1 SGHVS and CDR2 FNYEAQ. CDR3 loop: CASSLQRGYEQYF. CDR3 sequence (DNA): TGTGCCAGCAGCTTACAGCGGGGCTACGAGCAGTACTTC.

The chain couples TRBV9 to TRBJ1-1; TRBD1 is a possible D gene (6 bases). V was shortened by 3 bases and J by 7 bases, with 13 bases between the two germline ends. Per the germline V gene, CDR1 is SGDLS and CDR2 is YYNGEE. This CDR3 is built from 13 residues. The CDR3 DNA is TGTGCCAGCAGCGCCTCACAGGGCCTTGAAGCTTTCTTT. Translation gives CASSASQGLEAFF.

This chain connects TRBV7-6 to TRBJ1-2, with 9 nucleotides matching TRBD1. Germline CDR1 is SGHVS and CDR2 is FNYEAQ. The V segment lost 2 bases and the J segment 6 bases; nucleotides outside the gene matches: 7. The CDR3 is made up of 15 amino acids. In nucleotides, the CDR3 is TGTGCCAGCAGCTTAATAGGCGGGACAGGGCATGGCTACACCTTC. Translation gives CASSLIGGTGHGYTF.

The chain is built from TRBV6-5 and TRBJ1-2; a weak D match, TRBD1 (6 bases). Trimming pared 7 bases from V and 5 bases from J, leaving 14 bases between. This CDR3 contains 13 residues. The germline gives CDR1 MNHEY, CDR2 SVGAGI. The CDR3 reads CASMPGALYGYTF. The CDR3, as DNA: TGTGCCAGCATGCCAGGGGCCTTGTATGGCTACACCTTC.

The rearrangement links TRBV4-2 to TRBJ2-2; D uncertain. Trimming took off 2 bases at V and 0 bases at J, with 7 bases between the two ends. This CDR3 comprises 15 residues. The germline CDR1 and CDR2 sequences are LGHNA and YNFKEQ. The CDR3 sequence is CASSQLTPNTGELFF. The CDR3 DNA sequence: TGTGCCAGCAGCCAACTTACACCGAACACCGGGGAGCTGTTTTTT.

J is TRBJ2-5 and V is TRBV10-1; 9 positions agree with TRBD2. This CDR3 spans 13 amino acids. The V and J ends lost 7 bases and 5 bases, in that order; junction bases with no gene match: 5. The germline V gene encodes CDR1 WNHNN and CDR2 SYGVQD (reference sequence). Written as DNA, the CDR3 is TGCGCCAGCACCCTTAGCGGGAGTGAGACCCAGTACTTC. It translates to CASTLSGSETQYF.

This chain uses TRBV5-8 with TRBJ2-5, with 8 bases lining up with TRBD2. The CDR3 loop spans 14 amino acids. Trimming at V came to 5 bases and at J to 1 base, leaving 4 bases not matched to a gene. Germline CDR1 reads SGHTS; CDR2 reads YDEGEE. CDR3 region: CASRRGLAQETQYF. CDR3 bases: TGTGCCAGCAGACGAGGACTAGCCCAAGAGACCCAGTACTTC.